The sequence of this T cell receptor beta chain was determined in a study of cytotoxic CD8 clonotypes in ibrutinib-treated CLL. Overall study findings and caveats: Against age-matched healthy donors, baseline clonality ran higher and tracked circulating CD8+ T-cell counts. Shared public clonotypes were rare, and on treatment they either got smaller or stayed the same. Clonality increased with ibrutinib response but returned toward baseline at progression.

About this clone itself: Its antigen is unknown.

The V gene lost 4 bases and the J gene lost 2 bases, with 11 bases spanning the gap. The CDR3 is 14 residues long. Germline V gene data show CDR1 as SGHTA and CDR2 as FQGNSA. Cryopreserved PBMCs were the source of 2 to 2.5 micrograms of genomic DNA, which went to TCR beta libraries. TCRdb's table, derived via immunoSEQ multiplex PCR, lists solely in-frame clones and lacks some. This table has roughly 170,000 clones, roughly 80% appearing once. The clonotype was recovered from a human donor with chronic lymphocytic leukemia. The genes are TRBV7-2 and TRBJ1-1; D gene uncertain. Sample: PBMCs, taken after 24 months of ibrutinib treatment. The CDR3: CASSYRRLNTEAFF. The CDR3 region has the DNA TGTGCCAGCAGCTACCGGAGACTTAACACTGAAGCTTTCTTT.